Below, 13 T cell receptor beta chains from the same sample are listed, as sequenced in a study of cytomegalovirus exposure and HLA in healthy donors. 60 Vbeta and 13 Jbeta primers were used in PCR. Assay used: immunoSEQ multiplex PCR; TCRdb lists only in-frame clones, some missing. The sample yields around 200,000 clones, roughly 90% seen once. The specimen sequenced was PBMCs. The receptors were gathered from a woman under 40 in good health and CMV-seronegative.

The rearrangement links TRBV29-1 to TRBJ2-3; a weak D match, TRBD2 (6 bases). Per germline, CDR1 SQVTM and CDR2 ANQGSEA. V lost 6 bases, J lost 3 bases, and 19 bases lay in between. This CDR3 is built from 15 residues. The CDR3 DNA follows: TGCAGCGTCCCCCCCCGGGGGAGCCGGACAGATACGCAGTATTTT. It specifies CSVPPRGSRTDTQYF.

The J gene is TRBJ2-5, the V gene TRBV6-5; 9 bases match TRBD1. This CDR3 is built from 14 residues. Germline V gene sequence: CDR1 MNHEY, CDR2 SVGAGI. J lost 7 bases, V lost 7 bases, and 10 bases had no gene match. The CDR3 spells CASTRSGQGGTQYF. CDR3 DNA sequence: TGTGCCAGCACCCGCTCGGGACAGGGTGGGACCCAGTACTTC.

This chain connects TRBV27 to TRBJ2-3; weak D call: TRBD2 (6 bases). Germline lookup yields CDR1 MNHEY and CDR2 SMNVEV (reference sequence). V was shortened by 3 bases and J by 4 bases, with 8 bases between the two germline ends. The CDR3 totals 13 residues. In nucleotides, the CDR3 is TGTGCCAGCAGTTTCGGGACTTCAGATACGCAGTATTTT. This sequence encodes CASSFGTSDTQYF.

V is TRBV23-1 and J is TRBJ1-5; D remains unclear. TRBV23-1 is an ORF, with its function uncertain. The V end was cut by 0 bases, the J end by 7 bases, with 4 bases between. This CDR3 region has 12 residues. Here the CDR3 DNA reads TGCGCCAGCAGTCAATCTAAACAGCCCCAGCATTTT. Its protein product is CASSQSKQPQHF.

This clone was found a few times. V and J are TRBV2 and TRBJ1-1; 9 bases fit TRBD1. This CDR3 spans 14 amino acids. Trimming cost V 4 bases and J 5 bases; bases outside gene matches: 5. In germline, CDR1 is SNHLY, CDR2 FYNNEI. CDR3 in amino acids: CASSVTGGGTEAFF. CDR3 nucleotides: TGTGCCAGCAGTGTGACAGGGGGAGGAACTGAAGCTTTCTTT.

The CDR3 reads CASSIGSLAGSADTQYF. For the CDR3, the DNA is TGTGCCAGTAGTATTGGTTCACTAGCTGGTAGCGCAGATACGCAGTATTTT. The V and J genes are TRBV19 and TRBJ2-3; perhaps TRBD2 as D (6 bases). V was cut by 3 bases and J by 4 bases, with 20 bases left in between. The CDR3 runs to 17 residues. Germline CDR1 and CDR2: LNHDA and SQIVND (reference sequence).

This clone is a singleton in its sample. The rearrangement links TRBV7-9 to TRBJ1-3; D is unresolved. Germline V gene sequence: CDR1 SEHNR, CDR2 FQNEAQ (reference sequence). The CDR3 spans 15 residues. The V end was cut by 1 base, the J end by 0 bases, with 7 bases between. The CDR3 loop reads CASSLDRHSGNTIYF. The CDR3 region has the DNA TGTGCCAGCAGCTTAGACCGACACTCTGGAAACACCATATATTTT.

The rearrangement uses TRBV4-2 and TRBJ2-3, with a possible D match to TRBD1 (5 bases). V shed 4 bases and J shed 2 bases, with 13 bases lying between them. The germline gives CDR1 LGHNA, CDR2 YNFKEQ. The CDR3 sequence is 15 residues long. The CDR3 spells CASSPLRGNTDTQYF. For the CDR3, the DNA is TGTGCCAGCAGCCCACTAAGGGGAAACACAGATACGCAGTATTTT.

V and J are TRBV4-1 and TRBJ1-1; TRBD1 agrees at 7 bases. CDR3 size: 15 residues. The germline gives CDR1 MGHRA, CDR2 YSYEKL. J gave up 8 bases and V 0 bases, and 9 bases lay outside the gene matches. The CDR3 DNA sequence: TGCGCCAGCAGCCAAGAACTTAGGGGACAGCTAGAAGCTTTCTTT. This sequence encodes CASSQELRGQLEAFF.

V and J are TRBV5-1 and TRBJ2-1, with D possibly TRBD2 on 6 matching bases. Looked up from germline, CDR1 is SGHRS and CDR2 is YFSETQ. V was clipped by 3 bases and J by 3 bases, with 13 bases between them. The CDR3 is made up of 15 amino acids. CDR3 DNA sequence: TGCGCCAGCAGCTCGAGAGCTAGCGACTACAATGAGCAGTTCTTC. Protein sequence: CASSSRASDYNEQFF.

V and J are TRBV2 and TRBJ2-1, with D uncertain. Trimming pared 4 bases from V and 12 bases from J, leaving 13 bases between. Germline V gives CDR1 SNHLY, CDR2 FYNNEI. This CDR3 comprises 12 residues. The CDR3 DNA reads as TGTGCCAGCAGTGGGGTAGCCCCCCTGCAGTTCTTC. This codes for CASSGVAPLQFF.

This rearrangement joins TRBV30 to TRBJ2-7; 8 bases map to TRBD1. The J segment lost 2 bases and the V segment lost 7 bases, leaving 1 base of the junction unmatched. The CDR3 runs 11 residues. Germline values: CDR1 GTSNPN, CDR2 SVGIG (reference sequence). In DNA form, the CDR3 reads TGTGCCTTGGGACAGGCCTACGAGCAGTACTTC. It is translated as CALGQAYEQYF.

This clone came up once. This rearrangement joins TRBV9 to TRBJ2-7; 7 bases align to TRBD1. This CDR3 comprises 16 residues. The germline V gene has CDR1 SGDLS and CDR2 YYNGEE. V was pared by 2 bases and J by 2 bases, with 10 bases of the junction left unmatched. The CDR3 bases are TGTGCCAGCAGCGTTTCTCCGGGACAGAGAGCCTACGAGCAGTACTTC. Its translation is CASSVSPGQRAYEQYF.